These T cell receptor beta chains were read from a single sample in a study of T-cell reconstitution after alpha-beta-depleted transplantation in children. TCRdb independently ran MiXCR on the PCR reads; one entry per CDR3 protein. The table records some 550,000 distinct CDR3 sequences, about 21% of them present only once. The material sequenced was PBMCs, mostly from graft donor cells, taken 360 days after TCRalphabeta/CD19-depleted stem cell transplant. Every receptor here comes from a boy under two years old who had a stem cell transplant for acute myeloid leukemia, so the T cells may come from the graft donor. The CDR3 runs from the conserved cysteine through the conserved F or W. Fields, in order: clone size, V gene, D gene, J gene, CDR3 length, CDR3 protein, CDR3 DNA. D genes are given only for firm matches. Clone size is not always given. Where it is, it says once, few, many or a class for expanded clones.

.,TRBV12-3/TRBV12-4,.,TRBJ2-1,18,CASSLARSWGASSNEQFF,TGTGCCAGCAGTTTAGCGCGAAGTTGGGGGGCCTCTTCCAATGAGCAGTTCTTC
few,TRBV7-9,.,TRBJ2-2,12,CASSPRPAELFF,TGTGCCAGCAGCCCAAGGCCAGCGGAGCTGTTTTTT
.,TRBV19,TRBD2,TRBJ2-1,15,CASISSGGFYNEQFF,TGTGCCAGTATCTCGAGCGGGGGATTCTACAATGAGCAGTTCTTC
few,TRBV28,.,TRBJ2-6,18,CASSLTGVGRSGANVLTF,TGTGCCAGCAGTTTAACTGGCGTGGGGCGTAGTGGGGCCAACGTCCTGACTTTC
many,TRBV4-1,.,TRBJ1-1,14,CASSHPFMNTEAFF,TGCGCCAGCAGCCACCCCTTTATGAACACTGAAGCTTTCTTT
.,TRBV28,.,TRBJ2-3,15,CASFTGGLRTDTQYF,TGTGCCAGCTTCACCGGGGGTTTACGTACAGATACGCAGTATTTT
.,TRBV5-6,TRBD2,TRBJ2-7,14,CASSPGLGIYEQYF,TGTGCCAGCAGCCCGGGACTAGGTATCTACGAGCAGTACTTC
.,TRBV7-6,TRBD2,TRBJ2-4,13,CASSSLAENIQYF,TGTGCCAGCAGCTCGCTAGCGGAAAACATTCAGTACTTC
few,TRBV10-3,.,TRBJ1-5,16,CAISEGGTNSNQPQHF,TGTGCCATCAGTGAGGGGGGGACCAATAGCAATCAGCCCCAGCATTTT
many,TRBV29-1,.,TRBJ2-2,11,CSVGGGGELFF,TGCAGCGTTGGGGGCGGCGGGGAGCTGTTTTTT
few,TRBV11-2,TRBD1,TRBJ2-7,20,CASSLEMGQAVIAGGYEQYF,TGTGCCAGCAGCTTAGAGATGGGACAGGCGGTAATAGCCGGAGGCTACGAGCAGTACTTC
.,TRBV24-1,TRBD2,TRBJ2-1,14,CATSEAGGLGEQFF,TGTGCCACCAGTGAGGCGGGGGGGCTCGGTGAGCAGTTCTTC
once,TRBV5-1,TRBD2,TRBJ2-3,20,CASSDLVGTSGGTSTDTQYF,TGCGCCAGCAGCGATTTGGTTGGGACTAGCGGGGGAACTAGCACAGATACGCAGTATTTT
.,TRBV25-1,TRBD1,TRBJ2-1,13,CASSGDRRNEQFF,TGTGCCAGCAGTGGGGACAGACGGAATGAGCAGTTCTTC
few,TRBV4-1,.,TRBJ1-5,13,CASSQPEDQPQHF,TGCGCCAGCAGCCAACCGGAGGATCAGCCCCAGCATTTT
few,TRBV20-1,.,TRBJ1-4,13,CSASSRTNEKLFF,TGCAGTGCTAGTTCCAGAACTAATGAAAAACTGTTTTTT
few,TRBV7-2,TRBD1,TRBJ2-1,15,CASSPNRGAYNEQFF,TGTGCCAGCAGCCCCAACAGGGGCGCCTACAATGAGCAGTTCTTC
.,TRBV20-1,.,TRBJ2-2,13,CSAWARNTGELFF,TGCAGTGCGTGGGCACGTAACACCGGGGAGCTGTTTTTT
many,TRBV24-1,TRBD1,TRBJ1-1,17,CATSDVPGQGTNTEAFF,TGTGCCACCAGTGACGTCCCGGGACAGGGGACTAACACTGAAGCTTTCTTT
.,TRBV20-1,.,TRBJ2-5,11,CSVEYQETQYF,TGCAGTGTGGAGTACCAAGAGACCCAGTACTTC
few,TRBV20-1,TRBD1,TRBJ1-3,14,CSARETGAGNTIYF,TGCAGTGCTAGAGAGACAGGGGCTGGAAACACCATATATTTT
few,TRBV12-3/TRBV12-4,.,TRBJ2-6,15,CASSLGTSGANVLTF,TGTGCCAGCAGTTTGGGGACCTCTGGGGCCAACGTCCTGACTTTC
.,TRBV6-2/TRBV6-3,TRBD2,TRBJ2-1,12,CASSGRLNEQFF,TGTGCCAGTAGCGGGAGGCTCAATGAGCAGTTCTTC
few,TRBV29-1,TRBD1,TRBJ1-5,15,CSAPGQGQDNQPQHF,TGCAGCGCCCCGGGACAGGGACAAGATAATCAGCCCCAGCATTTT
.,TRBV6-5,.,TRBJ2-5,17,CASSYLWTSKGQETQYF,TGTGCCAGCAGTTACCTGTGGACGTCTAAGGGCCAAGAGACCCAGTACTTC
.,TRBV12-3/TRBV12-4,.,TRBJ1-1,13,CASSSDPNTEAFF,TGTGCCAGCAGTTCGGATCCGAACACTGAAGCTTTCTTT
.,TRBV9,.,TRBJ2-7,15,CASGPTGSSSYEQYF,TGTGCCAGCGGGCCGACTGGCTCCAGCTCCTACGAGCAGTACTTC
few,TRBV7-2,.,TRBJ2-2,14,CASGIGQNTGELFF,TGTGCCAGCGGAATCGGACAAAACACCGGGGAGCTGTTTTTT
.,TRBV4-3,TRBD2,TRBJ2-3,15,CASSHERGGPDTQYF,TGCGCCAGCAGCCATGAGCGGGGGGGCCCAGATACGCAGTATTTT
.,TRBV12-3/TRBV12-4,.,TRBJ1-4,14,CASSLTDFGEKLFF,TGTGCCAGCAGTTTGACGGACTTTGGTGAAAAACTGTTTTTT
few,TRBV11-1,TRBD1,TRBJ2-3,18,CASSFGTGGSFFTDTQYF,TGTGCCAGCAGCTTCGGGACAGGGGGCTCCTTTTTTACAGATACGCAGTATTTT
many,TRBV2,.,TRBJ2-2,15,CASTLDSRVTGELFF,TGTGCCAGCACTTTGGACTCCCGCGTCACCGGGGAGCTGTTTTTT
few,TRBV6-5,TRBD1,TRBJ2-2,15,CASSYRRTGNGELFF,TGTGCCAGCAGTTACCGACGGACAGGGAACGGGGAGCTGTTTTTT
few,TRBV4-3,TRBD1,TRBJ1-1,14,CASSHQGQGGEAFF,TGCGCCAGCAGCCACCAAGGACAGGGGGGTGAAGCTTTCTTT
.,TRBV20-1,.,TRBJ1-1,15,CSARDHKDLNTEAFF,TGCAGTGCTAGAGATCATAAAGATCTGAACACTGAAGCTTTCTTT
few,TRBV6-5,.,TRBJ1-1,14,CASSYLGEATEAFF,TGTGCCAGCAGTTACTTGGGGGAGGCCACTGAAGCTTTCTTT
.,TRBV20-1,TRBD1,TRBJ2-7,15,CSAFDRGQKRWEQYF,TGCAGTGCGTTTGACAGGGGTCAAAAGCGATGGGAGCAGTACTTC